The rows below give T cell receptor beta chains drawn from one sample of a study of shared clonotypes between healthy human individuals. TCRdb keeps only in-frame clones here, not all; method: immunoSEQ multiplex PCR. The data show over a million clones, approximately 96% seen once. Sequenced: naive CD4+ T cells sorted from blood. These receptors were collected from a man aged 25 to 45 in good health. The CDR3 runs from the conserved cysteine through the conserved F or W. The D gene is left open where the match is weak. The size of a clone is reported for some rows only, either as once, few or many, or as a class for expanded clones.

CDR3 length	V gene	J gene	D gene	clone size	CDR3 DNA	CDR3 protein
15	TRBV5-1	TRBJ2-7	TRBD2	NA	TGCGCCAGCAGCTTGGGGCTAGCGGAACCCTACGAGCAGTACTTC	CASSLGLAEPYEQYF
12	TRBV29-1	TRBJ1-1	NA	NA	TGCAGCGTTGGCTGGGGGCACACAGAAGCTTTCTTT	CSVGWGHTEAFF
14	TRBV11-3	TRBJ2-3	NA	NA	TGTGCCAGCAGTTTAGACGGGGGCACAGATACGCAGTATTTT	CASSLDGGTDTQYF
13	TRBV7-9	TRBJ2-1	NA	NA	TGTGCCAGCAGTCCGGACCCAAGGAATGAGCAGTTCTTC	CASSPDPRNEQFF
16	TRBV27	TRBJ1-1	TRBD1	NA	TGTGCCAGCAAAATGACAGGGGGCATGGTGAGGACTGAAGCTTTCTTT	CASKMTGGMVRTEAFF
14	TRBV6-1	TRBJ2-2	TRBD2	NA	TGTGCCAGCAATAAGCGGGAGTCTACCGGGGAGCTGTTTTTT	CASNKRESTGELFF
11	TRBV19	TRBJ2-5	NA	NA	TGTGCCAGTGGAAAAAGAGAGACCCAGTACTTC	CASGKRETQYF
16	TRBV19	TRBJ2-1	TRBD1	NA	TGTGCCAGTAGTACGAAGACAGGGAGCTCCTACAATGAGCAGTTCTTC	CASSTKTGSSYNEQFF
15	TRBV7-8	TRBJ2-7	NA	few	TGTGCCAGCAGCTTATCTTCCGTGAGGGCCTACGAGCAGTACTTC	CASSLSSVRAYEQYF
13	TRBV11-1	TRBJ1-5	NA	NA	TGTGCCAGCAGCTTAGCGCTAAACCAGCCCCAGCATTTT	CASSLALNQPQHF
13	TRBV18	TRBJ1-1	NA	NA	TGTGCCAGCGGCATGGGGATGAACACTGAAGCTTTCTTT	CASGMGMNTEAFF